This T cell receptor (beta chain) was retrieved from a study of technical replicates of blood from a handful of donors. CDR1 is MNHNS and CDR2 is SASEGT in the germline V gene. This CDR3 region has 13 residues. V dropped 6 bases and J dropped 6; count of bases not matched to a gene: 3. Sequenced by immunoSEQ multiplex PCR; TCRdb stores in-frame clones only, minus some. The data contain about 94,000 clones, roughly 95% of them singletons. V is TRBV6-1 and J is TRBJ2-2, with 8 bases fitting TRBD1. This receptor was obtained from a human donor in good health. Source material: T cells isolated from PBMCs. The chain's CDR3 is CASSLQGAGELFF. The CDR3 bases are TGTGCCAGCAGCCTACAGGGGGCCGGGGAGCTGTTTTTT.